The 24 T cell receptor beta chains presented below share a single source sample, sequenced in a study of T cells in women clearing cervical HPV infection. TCRdb's copy holds only in-frame clones and misses some; the assay was immunoSEQ multiplex PCR. The sample has 44,000 or so clones. Sequencing input: blood buffy coat. All receptors come from a woman aged 18 to 75 with a cervical HPV16 infection that either progressed to CIN3+ or cleared (not recorded which).

For this clone: Read sequence stops 3 residues before the CDR3 end, and the germline J gene provides the missing end. The chain carries TRBV9 and TRBJ2-1; 7 bases are a match to TRBD2. The germline CDR1 and CDR2 sequences are SGDLS and YYNGEE. Losses at the gene ends were 0 bases for V and 3 bases for J; bases not matched to a gene: 3. The CDR3 has 15 amino acids. CDR3 in amino acids: CASSVGGGGYNEQFF. The CDR3 bases that were read are TGTGCCAGCAGCGTAGGGGGCGGGGGCTACAATGAG.

As concerns this clone: Read data end 3 residues before the CDR3 end; the end is taken from the germline J gene. The genes are TRBV20-1 and TRBJ2-5; 9 bases align to TRBD2. The CDR3 is 15 amino acids. Per germline, CDR1 DFQATT and CDR2 SNEGSKA (reference sequence). Trimming took 6 bases from V and 4 from J; bases not matched to a gene: 12. This CDR3 is CSAPPAGGRGETQYF. Incomplete CDR3 DNA: TGCAGTGCCCCCCCCGCGGGGGGGCGTGGAGAGACC.

Remarks on this clone: The CDR3 extends 3 residues past the end of the read, so its final part is completed from the germline J gene. The chain uses TRBV20-1 and TRBJ2-3; TRBD2 might be the D (6 bases). Germline V CDR1 and CDR2: DFQATT, SNEGSKA (reference sequence). This CDR3 region has 16 residues. The ends were cut back, 6 bases at V and 0 bases at J, with 19 bases in the middle. CDR3 loop: CSANPTAAGSTDTQYF. CDR3 bases read: TGCAGTGCCAACCCAACCGCGGCGGGGAGCACAGATACG.

Notes on this clone: The CDR3 goes on 3 residues after the read ends, and that part is filled in from the germline J gene. The V and J genes are TRBV7-8 and TRBJ1-3, with D possibly TRBD1 on 6 matching bases. Trimming pared 1 base from V and 4 bases from J, leaving 8 bases between. The CDR3 consists of 14 residues. Germline CDR1 SGHVS, CDR2 FQNEAQ. CDR3 sequence reads: CASSLGGQGNTIYF. Incomplete CDR3 DNA: TGTGCCAGCAGCTTAGGGGGGCAGGGAAACACC.

Comments on this clone: The CDR3 goes on 3 residues after the read ends, and that part is filled in from the germline J gene. V and J are TRBV20-1 and TRBJ1-1; 7 nucleotides line up with TRBD1. The CDR3 runs to 12 residues. Germline assignment: CDR1 DFQATT and CDR2 SNEGSKA (reference sequence). The covered CDR3 bases are TGCAGTGCTGGAACGCAGGGGGAGAAT. This sequence encodes CSAGTQGEN. The CDR3 reads in full as CSAGTQGENAFF.

Concerning this clone: Relative to the germline gene, one junction end is altered; a read error may explain this. The read gets to within 3 residues of the CDR3 end, and the germline J gene fills in the rest. The same CDR3 also results from other DNA sequences found in this sample. V is TRBV5-6 and J is TRBJ1-3, with D possibly matching TRBD1 (5 bases). The CDR3 runs to 15 residues. Germline V gene lookup returns CDR1 SGHDT and CDR2 YYEEEE. The sequenced part of the CDR3 DNA is TGTGCCAGCAGCTCGGGGGGGACGGGTGGAAACACA. This translates into CASSSGGTGGNT. The entire CDR3 sequence reads CASSSGGTGGNTIYF.

A remark on this clone: The read gets to within 3 residues of the CDR3 end, and the germline J gene fills in the rest. This chain joins TRBV5-1 and TRBJ2-3; tentative D call: TRBD1 (6 bases). Per germline, CDR1 SGHRS and CDR2 YFSETQ. V shed 3 bases and J shed 2 bases, with 13 bases lying between them. This CDR3 is built from 15 residues. The part of the CDR3 DNA that was read is TGCGCCAGCAGCTCCGTTGGACAGACCACAGATACG. It codes for CASSSVGQTTDT. The whole CDR3 sequence reads CASSSVGQTTDTQYF.

Of note for this clone: Sequencing ends 3 residues short of the CDR3 end; the germline J gene provides the rest. The chain is built from TRBV20-1 and TRBJ2-3, with TRBD2 matching over 7 bases. The J segment lost 0 bases and the V segment lost 3 bases, leaving 3 bases of the junction unmatched. Germline V gives CDR1 DFQATT, CDR2 SNEGSKA (reference sequence). The CDR3 has 14 amino acids. CDR3 DNA (partial): TGCAGTGCTAGGTGGGGGGGAAGCACAGATACG. It translates to CSARWGGSTDT. In full, the CDR3 reads CSARWGGSTDTQYF.

Remarks on this clone: The sequenced fragment ends 3 residues before the CDR3 boundary, so the rest is inferred from the germline J gene. This sample also contains other DNA sequences that code for the same CDR3. The rearrangement joins TRBV12-3 or TRBV12-4 to TRBJ2-5, with a possible D match to TRBD1 (5 bases). V dropped 5 bases and J dropped 5 bases, with 18 bases sitting between them. This CDR3 has 15 residues. The sequenced CDR3 bases are TGTGCCAGCAGTGGAACGGACATGAGACAGGAGACC. Protein sequence: CASSGTDMRQET. The full CDR3 sequence reads CASSGTDMRQETQYF.

In regard to this clone: Coverage ceases 3 residues before the CDR3 finishes, and the germline J gene fills in the end. The rearrangement joins TRBV7-2 to TRBJ2-3; TRBD2 matches at 9 bases. The CDR3 is made up of 15 amino acids. In germline, CDR1 is SGHTA, CDR2 FQGNSA. Incomplete CDR3 DNA: TGTGCCAGCAGCTTAGCCGCGGGGGGGCCAGGGACG. This codes for CASSLAAGGPGT. The CDR3 reads in full as CASSLAAGGPGTQYF.

For this clone: The CDR3 extends 3 residues past the end of the read, so its final part is completed from the germline J gene. This sequence joins TRBV19 and TRBJ1-2, with D possibly TRBD1 on 6 matching bases. Germline loops: CDR1 LNHDA, CDR2 SQIVND (reference sequence). The CDR3 consists of 13 residues. CDR3 amino acids: CASSPDRFYDYTF. Partial CDR3 DNA: TGTGCCAGTAGCCCCGACAGGTTCTACGAC.

The CDR3 loop reads CASSKGSASYNDYTF. The DNA read from the CDR3 is TGTGCCAGTAGTAAGGGGTCCGCTTCCTACAATGAC. This rearrangement joins TRBV19 to TRBJ1-2; D perhaps matches TRBD1 (5 bases). The missing CDR3 end, 3 residues past where the read stops, is filled in from the germline J gene. The germline V gene encodes CDR1 LNHDA and CDR2 SQIVND (reference sequence). The CDR3 runs to 15 residues.

As to this clone: The CDR3 end falls 3 residues outside the read, so it is completed with the germline J gene. The rearrangement links TRBV5-1 to TRBJ2-7, with a tentative D call TRBD1 (5 bases). Trimming took 1 base from V and 6 from J, leaving 11 bases between them. There are 13 residues in the CDR3. Germline V gives CDR1 SGHRS, CDR2 YFSETQ. The CDR3 sequence is CASSLLGVGEQYF. The DNA read from the CDR3 is TGCGCCAGCAGCTTGTTAGGGGTCGGCGAG.

Details on this clone: The missing CDR3 end, 3 residues past where the read stops, is filled in from the germline J gene. The chain couples TRBV19 to TRBJ2-1, with 9 positions matching TRBD2. V lost 4 bases to trimming and J lost 9 bases; unmatched junction nucleotides: 13. Germline V lookup: CDR1 LNHDA, CDR2 SQIVND (reference sequence). This CDR3 is built from 16 residues. CDR3 amino acids: CASSTFPGLAGPEQFF. Incomplete CDR3 DNA: TGTGCCAGTAGTACCTTTCCGGGACTAGCAGGTCCTGAG.

The DNA read from the CDR3 is TGCGCCAGCAGAACAGGGTTTGGAGTCGGTGGC. Its protein is CASRTGFGVGG. The full CDR3 is CASRTGFGVGGYTF. The gene calls are TRBV23-1 and TRBJ1-2, with D maybe TRBD1 (6 bases). The read ends 3 residues early relative to the CDR3; the germline J gene fills the gap. TRBV23-1 is flagged as an ORF with uncertain function. The CDR3 has 14 amino acids. The V end was cut by 6 bases, the J end by 7 bases, with 18 bases between.

With respect to this clone: The sequenced fragment ends 3 residues before the CDR3 boundary, so the rest is inferred from the germline J gene. Other DNA sequences of this sample code for an identical CDR3. The gene calls are TRBV6-1 and TRBJ2-1, with 11 bases lining up with TRBD2. CDR3 length: 15 residues. CDR1 and CDR2 (germline): MNHNS, SASEGT. After removal of 2 bases from V and 3 bases from J, the junction contained 0 bases not matched to a gene. The CDR3 bases that were read are TGTGCCAGCAGTGAACTAGCGGGGGGCTACAATGAG. Residues: CASSELAGGYNE. The whole CDR3 region reads CASSELAGGYNEQFF.

Comment on this clone: The observed sequence ends 3 residues before the CDR3 terminus, with the missing tail filled in from the germline J gene. V gene TRBV19 combines with J gene TRBJ1-2, with 11 bases fitting TRBD1. V was pared by 5 bases and J by 2 bases, with 4 bases of the junction left unmatched. Germline V gives CDR1 LNHDA, CDR2 SQIVND (reference sequence). The CDR3 is 15 residues long. The sequenced CDR3 bases are TGTGCCAGTAGTTTGGGGACAGGGGGGAACTATGGC. This sequence encodes CASSLGTGGNYG. The complete CDR3 protein is CASSLGTGGNYGYTF.

Points on this clone: From the germline J gene comes the end of the CDR3, since the read stops 3 residues before it. The chain recombines TRBV11-2 with TRBJ2-7; 8 bases line up with TRBD1. This CDR3 is 14 amino acids long. The V gene end was trimmed by 5 bases and the J gene end by 6 bases; junction bases not matched to a gene: 9. Germline lookup yields CDR1 SGHAT and CDR2 FQNNGV. CDR3: CASSPGTGFSEQYF. CDR3 DNA, as far as it was read: TGTGCCAGCAGCCCCGGGACAGGTTTTTCCGAG.

Comments on this clone: The read terminates 3 residues ahead of where the CDR3 ends, so the germline J gene completes it. The V and J genes are TRBV18 and TRBJ1-6; 7 bases are shared with TRBD1. The CDR3 length is 16 residues. The germline gives CDR1 KGHSH, CDR2 LQKENI. V trimming: 3 bases; J trimming: 7 bases; junction bases outside the gene matches: 9. The CDR3 reads CASSPRRDSANSPLHF. The DNA read from the CDR3 is TGTGCCAGCTCACCTCGCCGGGACAGCGCGAATTCACCC. The whole variable domain, filled in from reference TRBV18 and TRBJ1-6, reads NAGVMQNPRHLVRRRGQEARLRCSPMKGHSHVYWYRQLPEEGLKFMVYLQKENIIDESGMPKERFSAEFPKEGPSILRIQQVVRGDSAAYFCASSPRRDSANSPLHFGNGTRLTVT.

Of note for this clone: The read is 3 residues too short to cover the CDR3 end, so that end is filled in from the germline J gene. The J gene is TRBJ2-1, the V gene TRBV4-2; weak D call: TRBD1 (6 bases). Germline assignment: CDR1 LGHNA and CDR2 YNFKEQ. The CDR3 length is 15 residues. Trimming removed 4 bases from V and 6 bases from J, with 16 bases in between. CDR3 residues: CASSPGLQGSNEQFF. CDR3 bases read: TGTGCCAGCAGCCCGGGTCTTCAGGGGAGCAATGAG.

To note about this clone: The read stops 3 residues short of the end of the CDR3; the missing end is completed from the germline J gene. The chain joins TRBV5-4 to TRBJ1-2, with D maybe TRBD1 (5 bases). The CDR3 loop spans 14 amino acids. The germline V gene has CDR1 SGHNT and CDR2 YYREEE (reference sequence). This CDR3 is CASSTSGAGVGYTF. The CDR3 DNA, read in part, is TGTGCCAGCAGCACCAGCGGGGCGGGTGTGGGC.

On this clone: With the read ending 3 residues before the CDR3 end, the germline J gene is used to fill in that end. The chain carries TRBV20-1 and TRBJ1-5; D remains unclear. Trimming took off 6 bases at V and 6 bases at J, with 15 bases between the two ends. CDR1 and CDR2 from the germline V gene are DFQATT and SNEGSKA (reference sequence). CDR3 length equals 13 residues. The CDR3 reads CSAPPGLAQPQHF. The sequenced part of the CDR3 DNA is TGCAGTGCCCCCCCCGGGTTGGCTCAGCCC.

As concerns this clone: The read falls 3 residues short of the CDR3 end, and the missing part is taken from the germline J gene. The chain links TRBV12-3 or TRBV12-4 to TRBJ1-3; no clear D gene. The CDR3 length is 18 residues. Trimming shortened V by 6 bases and J by 0 bases, and 21 bases separated the two germline ends. The covered CDR3 bases are TGTGCCAGCAGCCCGGGTTCGGGTCTAGGTCTCTCTGGAAACACC. It is translated as CASSPGSGLGLSGNT. The CDR3, in full, reads CASSPGSGLGLSGNTIYF.

As regards this clone: Coverage ceases 3 residues before the CDR3 finishes, and the germline J gene fills in the end. J is TRBJ1-2 and V is TRBV19, with TRBD1 as a possible D gene (6 bases). Germline V gene data show CDR1 as LNHDA and CDR2 as SQIVND (reference sequence). The CDR3 loop spans 12 amino acids. The DNA read from the CDR3 is TGTGCCAGTAGTTCCAGGGGTGACGAC. It translates to CASSSRGDD. The whole CDR3 is CASSSRGDDYTF.